These T cell receptor beta chains were read from a single sample in a study of OX40 agonist ivuxolimab in advanced cancers. TCRdb keeps only in-frame clones here, not all; method: immunoSEQ multiplex PCR. This table has tens of thousands of clones, more than 80% appearing once. Sequenced here: CD4+ or CD8+ T cells sorted from blood, sampled in a trial of the OX40 agonist ivuxolimab. Receptors originate from an adult with an advanced solid tumor such as melanoma, head and neck, liver or kidney cancer. The CDR3 runs from the conserved cysteine through the conserved F or W. A D gene is named only where the DNA matches it firmly. For some rows the clone size is stated as once, few or many, or as a class when expanded; others skip it.

TRBV21-1	-	TRBJ2-7	-	TGTGCCAGCAGCAAAAGGGGACCCACAGGGGACCCTCCCTACGAGCAGTACTTC	CASSKRGPTGDPPYEQYF
TRBV5-4	-	TRBJ2-5	-	TGTGCCAGCAGCCCCCGGGGGGCCCAGAAAGAGACCCAGTACTTC	CASSPRGAQKETQYF
TRBV28	-	TRBJ2-7	-	TGTGCCAGCAGTTTACCAAGCCTAAAGGACGAGCAGTACTTC	CASSLPSLKDEQYF
TRBV5-8	-	TRBJ1-6	-	TGTGCCAGCAGCTTGGCAGGGGCGCCTAATTCACCCCTCCACTTT	CASSLAGAPNSPLHF
TRBV4-1	-	TRBJ1-2	-	TGCGCCAGCAGCCCGGATCTAGACTATGGCTACACCTTC	CASSPDLDYGYTF
TRBV9	TRBD1	TRBJ2-7	-	TGTGCCAGCAGCTTTAGTCAGGGGGCCACCTACGAGCAGTACTTC	CASSFSQGATYEQYF
TRBV11-2	TRBD1	TRBJ2-7	few	TGTGCCAGCAGCTTAGAAGTACGGACAGGCGAGCAGTACTTC	CASSLEVRTGEQYF
TRBV2	TRBD1	TRBJ1-2	-	TGTGCCAGCAGTGAAGCGCGGGGGACAGATGGCTACACCTTC	CASSEARGTDGYTF
TRBV28	-	TRBJ1-5	-	TGTGCCAGCAGTTTAGGGCAGGGGTTTTATAGCAATCAGCCCCAGCATTTT	CASSLGQGFYSNQPQHF
TRBV11-3	TRBD1	TRBJ2-5	-	TGTGCCAGCAGATCCGGGACAGGGGAGACCCAGTACTTC	CASRSGTGETQYF
TRBV10-3	-	TRBJ2-5	-	TGTGCCATCAGTGAGTCGCAGGTGGGTCAAGAGACCCAGTACTTC	CAISESQVGQETQYF
TRBV2	-	TRBJ2-3	-	TGTGCCAGCAGTGTCGGAGGGGATACGCAGTATTTT	CASSVGGDTQYF
TRBV6-5	-	TRBJ1-5	-	TGTGCCAGCAGTTCCGCCGGGACTCCCAATCAGCCCCAGCATTTT	CASSSAGTPNQPQHF
TRBV15	-	TRBJ2-2	-	TGTGCCACCAGCAGAGTGTCAGGGAGGGAGCTGTTTTTT	CATSRVSGRELFF
TRBV19	TRBD2	TRBJ2-3	-	TGTGCCAGTAGCTCCCCCCGGGAGGGCGGTATGGCAGATACGCAGTATTTT	CASSSPREGGMADTQYF
TRBV9	-	TRBJ2-1	-	TGTGCCAGCAGCGGAACTTTACACAGGGTGTCTAATGAGCAGTTCTTC	CASSGTLHRVSNEQFF
TRBV27	-	TRBJ2-2	-	TGTGCCAGCATTAACCGAGGGGCTGAACACCGGGGAGCTGTTTTT	CASINRGAEHRGAVF
TRBV6-1	-	TRBJ1-2	-	TGTGCCAGCAGTGAAATAGTGGGACGACCAGGGAGCTATGGCTACACCTTC	CASSEIVGRPGSYGYTF
TRBV19	-	TRBJ1-1	medium-sized	TGTGCCAGTAGGAAGCCTGGACGGCTTAACACTGAAGCTTTCTTT	CASRKPGRLNTEAFF
TRBV7-9	-	TRBJ2-5	-	TGTGCCAGCAGCTTAGGGGCGGGGGCTGAGACCCAGTACTTC	CASSLGAGAETQYF
TRBV5-5	-	TRBJ2-5	-	TGTGCCAGCAGCCCGTCGGCCTCCGGGGAGACCCAGTACTTC	CASSPSASGETQYF
TRBV18	-	TRBJ2-7	-	TGTGCCAGCTCAGAACAAGAAGGCTACGAGCAGTACTTC	CASSEQEGYEQYF
TRBV6-6	TRBD1	TRBJ1-6	-	TGTGCCAGCAGGGGGACAGGGGAGTCACCCCTCCACTTT	CASRGTGESPLHF
TRBV4-2	-	TRBJ1-5	-	TGTGCCAGCAGCCAAGAGGGGGGGGCTGGCAATCAGCCCCAGCATTTT	CASSQEGGAGNQPQHF